This T cell receptor (beta chain) was recovered during a study of somatic mutations in cytotoxic T cells in rheumatoid arthritis. Study results and caveats: For rheumatoid arthritis patients, the slight TRBV07 underrepresentation lacked multiple-comparison adjustment. Unidentified antigens were the targets of the expanded CD8+ clones. Compared with age-matched healthy controls, rheumatoid arthritis patients did not differ significantly in CD8+ T-cell clonality.

V gave up 1 base and J gave up 0 bases, with 7 bases separating them. Germline V CDR1 and CDR2: MNHNS, SASEGT. The length of the CDR3 is 15 residues. Profiling relied on immunoSEQ multiplex PCR, and the TCRdb table lists in-frame clones only, not all of them. There are about 11,000 clones in the sample; roughly 72% occur only once, and 9% to 10% lies in the top ten. The investigators isolated CD4+ and CD8+ cells by positive magnetic bead selection and checked their purity by flow cytometry. As concerns this clone: Its specificity is not known.

The receptor was isolated from a man between 70 and 80 years old in good health. The chain joins TRBV6-1 to TRBJ1-5, with no clear D. Sequenced material: CD8+ T cells sorted from blood. This CDR3 reads CASSEEWSSNQPQHF. In DNA form, the CDR3 reads TGTGCCAGCAGTGAAGAATGGAGTAGCAATCAGCCCCAGCATTTT.